The 25 T cell receptor beta chains below come from one sample, sequenced in a study of blood T cell repertoires in COVID-19. Only in-frame clones appear in the TCRdb table, and some are missing; sequencing was by immunoSEQ multiplex PCR. The table lists 150,000 to 200,000 clones, over 75% of them singletons. The sequenced sample consisted of peripheral blood. The receptor set was obtained from a man between 45 and 60 years old who had recovered from COVID-19.

This chain connects TRBV5-1 to TRBJ2-7; 7 nucleotides agree with TRBD2. V was pared by 5 bases and J by 2 bases, with 10 bases of the junction left unmatched. The CDR3 is 15 residues long. Germline assignment: CDR1 SGHRS and CDR2 YFSETQ. The CDR3 DNA reads TGCGCCAGCAGATCCGGCGGGCGGGAGACCTACGAGCAGTACTTC. It yields the protein CASRSGGRETYEQYF.

This clone has just a few counts. The V and J genes are TRBV6-1 and TRBJ2-3; TRBD2 matches at 8 bases. CDR1 and CDR2 (germline): MNHNS, SASEGT. The ends lost 0 bases at V and 4 bases at J; junction bases unmatched: 6. CDR3 length: 16 residues. CDR3 nucleotide sequence: TGTGCCAGCAGTGAAGCGATTGAAGCGGGAGCAGATACGCAGTATTTT. Its translation: CASSEAIEAGADTQYF.

V is TRBV3-1 (or the pseudogene TRBV3-2) and J is TRBJ2-7, with 15 nucleotides matching TRBD2. This CDR3 has 17 residues. J gave up 6 bases and V 1 base, and 7 bases lay outside the gene matches. Germline values: CDR1 LGHDT, CDR2 YNNKEL (reference sequence). The CDR3 DNA is TGTGCCAGCAGCCAAGCCGGACTAGCGGGAGGGGAGGGCGAGCAGTACTTC. It encodes CASSQAGLAGGEGEQYF.

This rearrangement joins TRBV9 to TRBJ2-2, with 10 bases fitting TRBD2. The CDR3 covers 16 residues. The junction had 7 bases not matched to a gene; V was cut back by 3 bases and J by 5 bases. CDR1 and CDR2 from the germline V gene are SGDLS and YYNGEE. As DNA, the CDR3 is TGTGCCAGCAGCGCCGGACTAGCGGTTGGGACCGGGGAGCTGTTTTTT. Its translation is CASSAGLAVGTGELFF. The variable domain in full, completed from reference TRBV9 and TRBJ2-2, reads DSGVTQTPKHLITATGQRVTLRCSPRSGDLSVYWYQQSLDQGLQFLIQYYNGEERAKGNILERFSAQQFPDLHSELNLSSLELGDSALYFCASSAGLAVGTGELFFGEGSRLTVL.

V gene TRBV7-2 combines with J gene TRBJ1-4, with unresolved D. The CDR3 runs to 16 residues. From germline, CDR1 is SGHTA and CDR2 FQGNSA. V was trimmed by 1 base and J by 0 bases, leaving 9 bases between them. Written as DNA, the CDR3 is TGTGCCAGCAGCTTAGGGCAGCTAGCAACTAATGAAAAACTGTTTTTT. Encoded protein: CASSLGQLATNEKLFF.

This clone was picked up one time. The chain combines TRBV29-1 with TRBJ2-3, with TRBD1 identical over 7 bases. The CDR3 is 14 residues long. V was pared by 2 bases and J by 0 bases, with 2 bases of the junction left unmatched. Germline CDR1 is SQVTM and CDR2 is ANQGSEA. CDR3 sequence reads: CSVEKGQSTDTQYF. CDR3 in DNA: TGCAGCGTTGAAAAGGGACAGAGCACAGATACGCAGTATTTT.

The chain uses TRBV27 and TRBJ2-1; TRBD1 matches 7 bases. The CDR3 totals 16 residues. Trimming at V came to 5 bases and at J to 4 bases, leaving 11 bases not matched to a gene. Germline CDR1 MNHEY, CDR2 SMNVEV (reference sequence). The CDR3 DNA is TGTGCCAGCAGTGAATTGGGACAGTCCGTGTACAATGAGCAGTTCTTC. It translates to CASSELGQSVYNEQFF.

This clone was seen at least ten times. In DNA, the CDR3 is TGTGCCAGCAGCTTGCGACTAGCGGGAGGGCCCTCGGAGGCAGATACGCAGTATTTT. Protein: CASSLRLAGGPSEADTQYF. The chain employs TRBV7-3 and TRBJ2-3; 14 nucleotides match TRBD2. Germline V gene sequence: CDR1 SGHTA, CDR2 FQGTGA. Losses at the gene ends were 3 bases for V and 4 bases for J; bases not matched to a gene: 12. This CDR3 spans 19 amino acids. Filled out from reference TRBV7-3 and TRBJ2-3, the complete variable domain reads GAGVSQTPSNKVTEKGKYVELRCDPISGHTALYWYRQSLGQGPEFLIYFQGTGAADDSGLPNDRFFAVRPEGSVSTLKIQRTERGDSAVYLCASSLRLAGGPSEADTQYFGPGTRLTVL.

The rearrangement joins TRBV7-2 to TRBJ2-3, with TRBD2 identical over 8 bases. Germline assignment: CDR1 SGHTA and CDR2 FQGNSA. The CDR3 has 19 residues. V lost 4 bases, J lost 1 base, and 16 bases stayed unmatched. The CDR3 coding sequence is TGTGCCAGCAGCTCTCGGGCGGGAGGAGGATCGGGTGGCACAGATACGCAGTATTTT. This encodes CASSSRAGGGSGGTDTQYF.

The V and J genes are TRBV28 and TRBJ2-1, with a tentative D call TRBD2 (6 bases). Germline V gene data show CDR1 as MDHEN and CDR2 as SYDVKM. With 7 bases removed from V and 0 bases from J, the gap between germline ends came to 13 bases. This CDR3 contains 15 residues. The DNA of the CDR3 is TGTGCCAGCACTCTAGCGCTAAGCTCCTACAATGAGCAGTTCTTC. As protein: CASTLALSSYNEQFF.

The rearrangement joins TRBV7-3 to TRBJ1-1, with D tentatively TRBD1 (6 bases). The germline CDR1 and CDR2 sequences are SGHTA and FQGTGA. This CDR3 spans 13 amino acids. The V and J ends lost 6 bases and 3 bases respectively, with 11 bases between them. As DNA, the CDR3 is TGTGCCAGCAGTAGACAGGCCCACACTGAAGCTTTCTTT. It specifies CASSRQAHTEAFF.

The chain uses TRBV10-3 and TRBJ2-2; D may be TRBD1 (6 bases). The CDR3 covers 15 residues. Germline assignment: CDR1 ENHRY and CDR2 SYGVKD. V was pared by 2 bases and J by 6 bases, with 13 bases between. The CDR3: CAISEPQNRAGELFF. The CDR3 DNA sequence: TGTGCCATCAGTGAGCCTCAAAACAGGGCCGGGGAGCTGTTTTTT.

The chain links TRBV3-1 (or the pseudogene TRBV3-2) to TRBJ2-3; 8 bases map to TRBD2. This CDR3 spans 17 amino acids. CDR1 is LGHDT, CDR2 YNNKEL, per germline (reference sequence). J lost 3 bases, V lost 0 bases, and 8 bases had no gene match. CDR3 in amino acids: CASSQDLAGRLTDTQYF. The CDR3 coding sequence is TGTGCCAGCAGCCAAGATCTAGCGGGCCGTCTAACAGATACGCAGTATTTT.

The chain joins TRBV4-1 to TRBJ1-5; TRBD1 aligns across 7 bases. Trimming cost V 1 base and J 2 bases; bases outside gene matches: 5. From germline, CDR1 is MGHRA and CDR2 YSYEKL. The CDR3 has 16 amino acids. CDR3 nucleotide sequence: TGCGCCAGCAGCCAAGGACAGGGATCGGGCAATCAGCCCCAGCATTTT. This encodes CASSQGQGSGNQPQHF.

Regarding this clone: The identical CDR3 is also encoded by other nucleotide sequences in the sample. The chain employs TRBV11-2 and TRBJ1-3, with a weak D call TRBD1 (5 bases). Germline V lookup: CDR1 SGHAT, CDR2 FQNNGV. This CDR3 comprises 14 residues. With 6 bases removed from V and 0 bases from J, the gap between germline ends came to 9 bases. As DNA, the CDR3 is TGTGCCAGCAGTCTAGACAGCTCTGGAAACACCATATATTTT. Protein: CASSLDSSGNTIYF.

The V and J genes are TRBV6-5 and TRBJ1-2; tentatively, D is TRBD1 (5 bases). The CDR3 covers 15 residues. Trimming shortened V by 2 bases and J by 5 bases, and 15 bases separated the two germline ends. Germline CDR1 reads MNHEY; CDR2 reads SVGAGI. CDR3 residues: CASSYTNGGVYGYTF. In DNA, the CDR3 is TGTGCCAGCAGTTACACAAACGGGGGGGTGTATGGCTACACCTTC.

This clone has a handful of counts. The genes are TRBV24-1 and TRBJ2-7; a possible D gene is TRBD1 (7 bases). V shed 11 bases and J shed 1 base, with 20 bases lying between them. The CDR3 is 15 amino acids. Germline V gene data show CDR1 as KGHDR and CDR2 as SFDVKD. This CDR3 reads CANGGTGTVSYEQYF. The DNA of the CDR3 is TGTGCCAACGGGGGAACCGGGACAGTTTCCTACGAGCAGTACTTC.

This clone turned up a few times. The rearrangement links TRBV5-1 to TRBJ2-1; 11 positions match TRBD2. The germline V gene has CDR1 SGHRS and CDR2 YFSETQ. CDR3 size: 15 residues. Unmatched junction bases numbered 2, after V lost 1 base and J lost 5 bases. The CDR3 loop reads CASSLTSGGHNEQFF. In DNA, the CDR3 is TGCGCCAGCAGCTTGACTAGCGGGGGCCACAATGAGCAGTTCTTC. Drawing the rest from reference TRBV5-1 and TRBJ2-1, the complete variable domain is KAGVTQTPRYLIKTRGQQVTLSCSPISGHRSVSWYQQTPGQGLQFLFEYFSETQRNKGNFPGRFSGRQFSNSRSEMNVSTLELGDSALYLCASSLTSGGHNEQFFGPGTRLTVL.

The genes are TRBV9 and TRBJ2-2; D is unclear. The V and J ends lost 0 bases and 3 bases respectively, with 6 bases between them. This CDR3 spans 14 amino acids. Germline-derived CDR1 and CDR2 are SGDLS and YYNGEE. The CDR3 spells CASSVGPDTGELFF. CDR3 coding DNA: TGTGCCAGCAGCGTAGGCCCGGACACCGGGGAGCTGTTTTTT. Combining the CDR3 with reference TRBV9 and TRBJ2-2 gives the whole variable domain DSGVTQTPKHLITATGQRVTLRCSPRSGDLSVYWYQQSLDQGLQFLIQYYNGEERAKGNILERFSAQQFPDLHSELNLSSLELGDSALYFCASSVGPDTGELFFGEGSRLTVL.

The count of this clone is one. V is TRBV2 and J is TRBJ1-1, with D perhaps matching TRBD1 (5 bases). The CDR3 runs to 13 residues. Germline V gene data show CDR1 as SNHLY and CDR2 as FYNNEI. Trimming left V 7 bases short and J 0 bases short, with 9 bases between. The CDR3 region has the DNA TGTGCCAGCACTAGGGACTTGAACACTGAAGCTTTCTTT. It yields the protein CASTRDLNTEAFF. Drawing the rest from reference TRBV2 and TRBJ1-1, the complete variable domain is EPEVTQTPSHQVTQMGQEVILRCVPISNHLYFYWYRQILGQKVEFLVSFYNNEISEKSEIFDDQFSVERPDGSNFTLKIRSTKLEDSAMYFCASTRDLNTEAFFGQGTRLTVV.

The chain combines TRBV5-6 with TRBJ2-5; 8 positions match TRBD2. This CDR3 spans 14 amino acids. V was clipped by 1 base and J by 1 base; unmatched bases: 0. Germline-derived CDR1 and CDR2 are SGHDT and YYEEEE. The CDR3 loop reads CASSLTSGQETQYF. In DNA form, the CDR3 reads TGTGCCAGCAGCTTGACTAGCGGCCAAGAGACCCAGTACTTC. Full variable domain (rest looked up from reference TRBV5-6 and TRBJ2-5): DAGVTQSPTHLIKTRGQQVTLRCSPKSGHDTVSWYQQALGQGPQFIFQYYEEEERQRGNFPDRFSGHQFPNYSSELNVNALLLGDSALYLCASSLTSGQETQYFGPGTRLLVL.

The CDR3 protein is CASSRSLTGGLSYEQYF. CDR3 nucleotide sequence: TGTGCCAGCAGCCGATCCCTGACAGGGGGCTTATCCTACGAGCAGTACTTC. The J gene is TRBJ2-7, the V gene TRBV6-6; 10 bases align to TRBD1. In germline, CDR1 is MNHNY, CDR2 SVGAGI (reference sequence). The CDR3 has 17 residues. The V gene end was trimmed by 6 bases and the J gene end by 1 base; junction bases not matched to a gene: 12.

The rearrangement uses TRBV5-1 and TRBJ2-3; TRBD1 agrees at 9 bases. CDR3 length equals 13 residues. V dropped 7 bases and J dropped 4; count of bases not matched to a gene: 4. Germline loops: CDR1 SGHRS, CDR2 YFSETQ. CDR3 coding DNA: TGCGCCAGCGGGGACAGGGTCGCAGATACGCAGTATTTT. Protein: CASGDRVADTQYF. Complete variable domain (other parts from reference TRBV5-1 and TRBJ2-3): KAGVTQTPRYLIKTRGQQVTLSCSPISGHRSVSWYQQTPGQGLQFLFEYFSETQRNKGNFPGRFSGRQFSNSRSEMNVSTLELGDSALYLCASGDRVADTQYFGPGTRLTVL.

This rearrangement joins TRBV9 to TRBJ2-2, with a possible D match to TRBD2 (6 bases). V was clipped by 4 bases and J by 8 bases, with 21 bases between them. Germline-derived CDR1 and CDR2 are SGDLS and YYNGEE. The CDR3 runs 16 residues. The CDR3 nucleotides read TGTGCCAGCAGCCCCCGAGCGGGCCCGAATAGGGGGGAGCTGTTTTTT. This sequence encodes CASSPRAGPNRGELFF.

The gene calls are TRBV12-3 or TRBV12-4 and TRBJ1-1; D uncertain. The CDR3 spans 13 residues. With 0 bases removed from V and 6 bases from J, the gap between germline ends came to 8 bases. CDR3 nucleotides: TGTGCCAGCAGTTTAGCGCTTCGAGCTGAAGCTTTCTTT. It encodes CASSLALRAEAFF.